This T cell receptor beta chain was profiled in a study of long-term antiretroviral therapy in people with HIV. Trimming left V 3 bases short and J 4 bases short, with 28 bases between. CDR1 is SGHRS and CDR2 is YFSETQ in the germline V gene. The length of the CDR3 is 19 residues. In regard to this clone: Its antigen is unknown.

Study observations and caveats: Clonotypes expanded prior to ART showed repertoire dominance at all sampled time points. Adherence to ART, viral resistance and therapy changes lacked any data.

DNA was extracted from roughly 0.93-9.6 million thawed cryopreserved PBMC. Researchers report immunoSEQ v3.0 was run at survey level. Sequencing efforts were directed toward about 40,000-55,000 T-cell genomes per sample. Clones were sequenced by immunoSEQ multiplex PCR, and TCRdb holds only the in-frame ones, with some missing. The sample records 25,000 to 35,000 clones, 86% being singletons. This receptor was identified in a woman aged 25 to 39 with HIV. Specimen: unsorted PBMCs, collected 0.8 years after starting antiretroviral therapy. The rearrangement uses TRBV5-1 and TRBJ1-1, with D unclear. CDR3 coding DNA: TGCGCCAGCAGCTATTCCTCCGGGCCCCTCAGTAGCTCGGGCACTGAAGCTTTCTTT. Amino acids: CASSYSSGPLSSSGTEAFF.